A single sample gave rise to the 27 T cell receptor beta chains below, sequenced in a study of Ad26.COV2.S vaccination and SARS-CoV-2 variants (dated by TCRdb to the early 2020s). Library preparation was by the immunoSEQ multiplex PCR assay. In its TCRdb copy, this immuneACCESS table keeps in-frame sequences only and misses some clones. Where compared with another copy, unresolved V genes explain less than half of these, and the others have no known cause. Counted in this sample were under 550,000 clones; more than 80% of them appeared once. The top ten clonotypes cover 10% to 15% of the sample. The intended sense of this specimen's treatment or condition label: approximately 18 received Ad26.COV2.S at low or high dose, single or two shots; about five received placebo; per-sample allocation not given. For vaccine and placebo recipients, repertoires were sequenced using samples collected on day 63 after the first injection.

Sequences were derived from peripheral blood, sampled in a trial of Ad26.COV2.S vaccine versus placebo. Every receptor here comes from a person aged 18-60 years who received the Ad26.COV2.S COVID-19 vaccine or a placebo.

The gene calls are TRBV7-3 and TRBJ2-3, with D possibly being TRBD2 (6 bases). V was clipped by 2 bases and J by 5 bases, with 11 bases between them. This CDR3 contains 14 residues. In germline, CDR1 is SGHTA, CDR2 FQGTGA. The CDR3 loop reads CASSLRGTEDTQYF. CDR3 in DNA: TGTGCCAGCAGCTTACGCGGGACGGAAGATACGCAGTATTTT.

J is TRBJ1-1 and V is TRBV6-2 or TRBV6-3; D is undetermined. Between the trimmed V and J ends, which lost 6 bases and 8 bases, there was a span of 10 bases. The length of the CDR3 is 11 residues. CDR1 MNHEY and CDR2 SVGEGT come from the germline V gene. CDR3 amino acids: CASSQNLEAFF. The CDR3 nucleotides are TGTGCCAGCAGCCAGAATTTGGAAGCTTTCTTT.

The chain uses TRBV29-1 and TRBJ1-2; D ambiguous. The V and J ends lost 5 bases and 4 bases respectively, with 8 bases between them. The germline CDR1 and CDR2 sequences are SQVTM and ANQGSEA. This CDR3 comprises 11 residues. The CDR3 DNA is TGCAGCGTTAACGGCGCCTATGGCTACACCTTC. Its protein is CSVNGAYGYTF. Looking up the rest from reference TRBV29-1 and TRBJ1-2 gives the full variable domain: SAVISQKPSRDICQRGTSLTIQCQVDSQVTMMFWYRQQPGQSLTLIATANQGSEATYESGFVIDKFPISRPNLTFSTLTVSNMSPEDSSIYLCSVNGAYGYTFGSGTRLTVV.

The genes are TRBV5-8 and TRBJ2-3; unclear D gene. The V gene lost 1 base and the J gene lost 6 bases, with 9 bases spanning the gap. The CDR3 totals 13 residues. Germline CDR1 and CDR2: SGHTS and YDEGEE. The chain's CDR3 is CASSLMVLDTQYF. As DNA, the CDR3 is TGTGCCAGCAGCTTGATGGTTTTGGATACGCAGTATTTT. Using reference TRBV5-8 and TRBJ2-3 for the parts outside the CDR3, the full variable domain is EAGVTQSPTHLIKTRGQQATLRCSPISGHTSVYWYQQALGLGLQFLLWYDEGEERNRGNFPPRFSGRQFPNYSSELNVNALELEDSALYLCASSLMVLDTQYFGPGTRLTVL.

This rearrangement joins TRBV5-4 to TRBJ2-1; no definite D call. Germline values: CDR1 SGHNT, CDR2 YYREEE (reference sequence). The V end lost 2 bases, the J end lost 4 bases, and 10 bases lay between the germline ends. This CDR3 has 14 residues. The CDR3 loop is CASSFYPNYNEQFF. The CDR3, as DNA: TGTGCCAGCAGCTTCTATCCAAATTACAATGAGCAGTTCTTC. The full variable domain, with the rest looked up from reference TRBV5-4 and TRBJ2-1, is ETGVTQSPTHLIKTRGQQVTLRCSSQSGHNTVSWYQQALGQGPQFIFQYYREEENGRGNFPPRFSGLQFPNYSSELNVNALELDDSALYLCASSFYPNYNEQFFGPGTRLTVL.

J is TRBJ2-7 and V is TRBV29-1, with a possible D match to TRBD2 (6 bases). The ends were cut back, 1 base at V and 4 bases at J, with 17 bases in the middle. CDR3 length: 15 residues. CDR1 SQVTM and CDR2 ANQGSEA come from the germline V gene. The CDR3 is CSVEGGAHGPYEQYF. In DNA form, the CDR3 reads TGCAGCGTTGAAGGCGGGGCCCATGGACCTTACGAGCAGTACTTC.

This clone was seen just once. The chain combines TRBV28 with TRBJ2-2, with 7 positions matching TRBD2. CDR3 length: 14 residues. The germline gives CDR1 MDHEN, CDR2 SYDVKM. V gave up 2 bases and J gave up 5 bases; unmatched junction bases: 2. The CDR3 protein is CASSLRAGTGELFF. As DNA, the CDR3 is TGTGCCAGCAGTTTAAGAGCGGGGACCGGGGAGCTGTTTTTT.

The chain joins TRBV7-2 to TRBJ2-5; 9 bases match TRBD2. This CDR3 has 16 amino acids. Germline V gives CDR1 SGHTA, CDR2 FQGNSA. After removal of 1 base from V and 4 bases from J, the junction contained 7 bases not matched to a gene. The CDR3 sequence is CASSLVGSGSGETQYF. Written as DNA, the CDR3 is TGTGCCAGCAGCTTAGTGGGTAGCGGGAGTGGAGAGACCCAGTACTTC.

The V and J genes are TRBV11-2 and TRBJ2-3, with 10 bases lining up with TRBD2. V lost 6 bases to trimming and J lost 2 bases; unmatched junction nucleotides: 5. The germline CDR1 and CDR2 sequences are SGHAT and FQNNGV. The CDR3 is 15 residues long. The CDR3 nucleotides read TGTGCCAGCAGGACCAGCGGGGGGGACACAGATACGCAGTATTTT. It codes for CASRTSGGDTDTQYF.

DNA for the CDR3: TGCGCCAGCAGCTTGCAACAGGGCTACGAGCAGTACTTC. Amino acid sequence: CASSLQQGYEQYF. The chain combines TRBV5-1 with TRBJ2-7; perhaps TRBD1 as D (6 bases). This CDR3 has 13 residues. V was shortened by 1 base and J by 3 bases, with 8 bases between the two germline ends. From germline, CDR1 is SGHRS and CDR2 YFSETQ.

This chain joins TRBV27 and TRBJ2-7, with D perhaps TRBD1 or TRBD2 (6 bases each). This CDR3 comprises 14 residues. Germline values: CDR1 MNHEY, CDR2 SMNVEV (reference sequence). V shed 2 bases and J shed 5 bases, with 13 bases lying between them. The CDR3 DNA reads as TGTGCCAGCAGTTTAACAGGGACTGCCCACGAGCAGTACTTC. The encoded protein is CASSLTGTAHEQYF.

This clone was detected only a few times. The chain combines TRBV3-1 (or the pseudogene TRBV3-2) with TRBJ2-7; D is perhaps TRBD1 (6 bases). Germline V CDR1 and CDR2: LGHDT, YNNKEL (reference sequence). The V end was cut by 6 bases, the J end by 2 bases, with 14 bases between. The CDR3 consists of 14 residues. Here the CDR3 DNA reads TGTGCCAGCAGGGAGCGACAGGTACCCTACGAGCAGTACTTC. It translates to CASRERQVPYEQYF.

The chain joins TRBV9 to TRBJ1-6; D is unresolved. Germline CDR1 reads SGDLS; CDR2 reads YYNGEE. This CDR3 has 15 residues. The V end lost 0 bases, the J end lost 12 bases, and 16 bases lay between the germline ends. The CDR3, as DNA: TGTGCCAGCAGCGTAGACGGTCTGGGCGGTAGACCCCTCCACTTT. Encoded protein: CASSVDGLGGRPLHF.

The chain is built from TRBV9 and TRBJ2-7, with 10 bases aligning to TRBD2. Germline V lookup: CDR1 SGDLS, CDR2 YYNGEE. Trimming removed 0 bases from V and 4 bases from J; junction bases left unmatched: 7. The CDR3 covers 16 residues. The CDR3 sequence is CASSVGGSGRSYEQYF. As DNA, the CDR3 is TGTGCCAGCAGCGTAGGGGGTAGCGGGAGGAGTTACGAGCAGTACTTC.

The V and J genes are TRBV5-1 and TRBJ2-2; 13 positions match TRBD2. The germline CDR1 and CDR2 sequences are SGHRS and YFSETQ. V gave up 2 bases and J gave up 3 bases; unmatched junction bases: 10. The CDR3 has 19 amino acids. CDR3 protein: CASSFGLAGVGEDTGELFF. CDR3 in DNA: TGCGCCAGCAGCTTCGGACTAGCGGGAGTGGGGGAAGACACCGGGGAGCTGTTTTTT. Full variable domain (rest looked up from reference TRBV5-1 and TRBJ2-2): KAGVTQTPRYLIKTRGQQVTLSCSPISGHRSVSWYQQTPGQGLQFLFEYFSETQRNKGNFPGRFSGRQFSNSRSEMNVSTLELGDSALYLCASSFGLAGVGEDTGELFFGEGSRLTVL.

CDR3 loop: CASSQTPGRGGSGNTIYF. CDR3 coding DNA: TGCGCCAGCAGCCAAACCCCCGGCCGCGGGGGCTCTGGAAACACCATATATTTT. The chain links TRBV4-1 to TRBJ1-3; D perhaps matches TRBD1 (5 bases). The CDR3 has 18 residues. The V gene lost 2 bases and the J gene lost 0 bases, with 17 bases spanning the gap. Germline V gene lookup returns CDR1 MGHRA and CDR2 YSYEKL.

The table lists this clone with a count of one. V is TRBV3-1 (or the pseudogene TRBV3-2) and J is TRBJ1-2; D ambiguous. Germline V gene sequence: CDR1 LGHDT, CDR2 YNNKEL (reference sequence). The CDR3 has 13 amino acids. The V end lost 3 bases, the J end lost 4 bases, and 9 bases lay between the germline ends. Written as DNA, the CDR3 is TGTGCCAGCAGCCACGGCGGCGGCTATGGCTACACCTTC. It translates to CASSHGGGYGYTF.

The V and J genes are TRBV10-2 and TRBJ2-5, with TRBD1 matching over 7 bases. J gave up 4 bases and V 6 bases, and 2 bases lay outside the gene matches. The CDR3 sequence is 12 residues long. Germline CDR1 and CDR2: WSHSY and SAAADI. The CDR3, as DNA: TGCGCCAGCAGGACAGGGATAGAGACCCAGTACTTC. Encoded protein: CASRTGIETQYF.

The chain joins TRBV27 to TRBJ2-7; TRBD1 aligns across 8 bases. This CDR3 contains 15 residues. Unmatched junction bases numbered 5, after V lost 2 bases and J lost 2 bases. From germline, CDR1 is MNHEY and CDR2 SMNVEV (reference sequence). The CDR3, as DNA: TGTGCCAGCAGTTTAACGGGGACAGGACCCTACGAGCAGTACTTC. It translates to CASSLTGTGPYEQYF.

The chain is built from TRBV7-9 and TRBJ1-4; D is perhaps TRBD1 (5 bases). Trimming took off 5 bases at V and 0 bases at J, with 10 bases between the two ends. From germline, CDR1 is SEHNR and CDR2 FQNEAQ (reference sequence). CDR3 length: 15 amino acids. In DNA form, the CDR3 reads TGTGCCAGCAGCACCTGGGGGGCAACTAATGAAAAACTGTTTTTT. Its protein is CASSTWGATNEKLFF. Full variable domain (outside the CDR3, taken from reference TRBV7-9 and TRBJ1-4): DTGVSQNPRHKITKRGQNVTFRCDPISEHNRLYWYRQTLGQGPEFLTYFQNEAQLEKSRLLSDRFSAERPKGSFSTLEIQRTEQGDSAMYLCASSTWGATNEKLFFGSGTQLSVL.

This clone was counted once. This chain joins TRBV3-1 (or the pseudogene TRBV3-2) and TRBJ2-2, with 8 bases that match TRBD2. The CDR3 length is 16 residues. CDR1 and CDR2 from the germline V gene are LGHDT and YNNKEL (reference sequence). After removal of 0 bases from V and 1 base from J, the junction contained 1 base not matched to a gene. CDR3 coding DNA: TGTGCCAGCAGCCAAGAGACTAGCGAGAACACCGGGGAGCTGTTTTTT. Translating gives CASSQETSENTGELFF.

The CDR3 coding sequence is TGTGCCAGCAGACCGGGACTTCTGTACAATGAGCAGTTCTTC. Its translation: CASRPGLLYNEQFF. This sequence joins TRBV27 and TRBJ2-1, with D possibly being TRBD2 (6 bases). The germline CDR1 and CDR2 sequences are MNHEY and SMNVEV (reference sequence). V lost 6 bases and J 4 bases, leaving 13 bases between the germline ends. This CDR3 has 14 amino acids.

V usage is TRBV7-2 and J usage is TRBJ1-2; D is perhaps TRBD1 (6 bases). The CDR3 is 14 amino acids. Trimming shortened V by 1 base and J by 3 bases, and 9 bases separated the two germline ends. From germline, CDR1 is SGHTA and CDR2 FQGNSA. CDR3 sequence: CASSLDRAHYGYTF. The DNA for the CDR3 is TGTGCCAGCAGCTTAGACAGGGCCCACTATGGCTACACCTTC.

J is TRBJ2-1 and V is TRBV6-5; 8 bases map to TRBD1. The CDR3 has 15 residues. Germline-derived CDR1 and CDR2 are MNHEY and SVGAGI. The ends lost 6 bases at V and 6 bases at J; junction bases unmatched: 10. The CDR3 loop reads CASSRGQEPVNEQFF. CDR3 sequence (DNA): TGTGCCAGCAGCCGGGGACAGGAGCCCGTCAATGAGCAGTTCTTC.

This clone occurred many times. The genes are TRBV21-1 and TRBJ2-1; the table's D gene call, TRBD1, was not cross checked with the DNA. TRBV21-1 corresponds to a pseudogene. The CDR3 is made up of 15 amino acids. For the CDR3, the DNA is TGTGCCAGCAGCAAATTGCCGGACAGAGACAATGAGCAGTTCTTC. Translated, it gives CASSKLPDRDNEQFF.

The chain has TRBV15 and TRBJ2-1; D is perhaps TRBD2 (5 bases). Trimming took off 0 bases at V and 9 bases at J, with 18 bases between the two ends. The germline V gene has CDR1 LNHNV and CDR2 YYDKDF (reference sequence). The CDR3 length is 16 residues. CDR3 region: CATSRDSEGPFLEQFF. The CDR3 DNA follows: TGTGCCACCAGCAGAGATTCAGAGGGCCCGTTTCTTGAGCAGTTCTTC.

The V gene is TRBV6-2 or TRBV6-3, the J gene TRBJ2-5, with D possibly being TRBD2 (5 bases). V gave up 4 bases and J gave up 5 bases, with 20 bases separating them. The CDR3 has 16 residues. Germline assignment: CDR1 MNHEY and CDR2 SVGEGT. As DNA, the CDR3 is TGTGCCAGCAGTTCCCCGAGGACGCGCCGAGGGGAGACCCAGTACTTC. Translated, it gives CASSSPRTRRGETQYF.